This entry concerns a single T cell receptor beta chain. This entry comes from a study of control samples from healthy donors and cancer patients. Sequencing was performed with immunoSEQ multiplex PCR; in TCRdb, only in-frame clones are kept and a portion is missing. The table shows some 150,000 clones, with about nine tenths occurring only once. Per the germline V gene, CDR1 is SEHNR and CDR2 is FQNEAQ (reference sequence). V dropped 2 bases and J dropped 6; count of bases not matched to a gene: 4. CDR3 length: 13 amino acids. Sequenced input: blood. The chain uses TRBV7-9 and TRBJ2-7, with 7 nucleotides matching TRBD2. The sequence was obtained from a man in his thirties or forties in good health. The CDR3 loop reads CASSLTSVAEQYF. Here the CDR3 DNA reads TGTGCCAGCAGCTTAACTAGCGTTGCCGAGCAGTACTTC.